The source of this T cell receptor (beta chain) is a study of tissue T cells after allogeneic stem cell transplantation (dated by TCRdb to 2022 to 2024). Some background on the complete study: If a tissue had multiple samples, a pathologist reviewed H&E sections so that samples with histologically apparent lymphocytes got priority for sequencing. The study profiled TCR beta repertoires in many tissues obtained from research autopsies of patients with and without GVHD, and also in mouse models of GVHD. On the human side, the study was prospective and observational, with no blinding or randomization. Results and caveats for the whole study, not just this receptor: A small and clinically heterogeneous patient cohort was studied, and sampling depth was acknowledged as a limitation. Which tissue TCRs were alloreactive or antigen-specific was not determined in the study, and some of the clones might have been host cells that persisted. In both patients and mice, T cells from blood and spleen picked up only a limited part of the TCR repertoire that was detected in tissues. Within patients, how anatomically similar tissues were was a major factor shaping TCR repertoire composition, regardless of disease or transplant status. Not many T cell clones showed up in more than one patient, yet clustering based on motifs uncovered repertoire signatures that were shared across patients in a tissue-specific way. No blood samples were available for the non-GVHD comparator patients.

The library was produced with the immunoSEQ multiplex PCR assay. Adaptive Biotechnologies performed the TCRbeta CDR3 sequencing at survey depth and reported CDR3 sequences, V/J genes, productive frequency and template counts. TCR beta CDR3 regions were amplified from genomic DNA rather than RNA. The paper's processing steps were these. Pairwise repertoire overlap between tissues was quantified with Jensen-Shannon divergence, where 1 means complete divergence and 0 identical. Tissues were grouped by single-linkage agglomerative hierarchical clustering of pairwise JSD values, and the clustering results were shown as dendrograms. GLIPH2 was run on all patient samples with simulation_depth 1000, kmer_min_depth 3, cdr3_length_cutoff 8, keeping groups with more than two unique CDR3s. In a standardized tissue-overlap score, Jaccard GLIPH-group overlap across patients was extrapolated to a standard repertoire size of 1000 clones. Associations of diversity with clinical or experimental variables used linear mixed-effect models with tissue fixed effects and individual random effects. Held by TCRdb, this immuneACCESS table contains in-frame sequences only and omits some clones. Under half of the omission traces to an unresolved V gene where checked; the cause of the rest is unknown. From that table come the V and J calls and clone size; the DNA was used to work out D and trimming. A total of about 12,000 clones appear in this sample, 70% of them only once. Roughly an eighth of the sample rests with the top ten.

Worth noting for this clone: Its antigen remains undetermined. One base away there is no much larger clone; base qualities are not given.

The V and J ends are trimmed by 5 bases and 4 bases, leaving 17 bases between them. In the germline V gene, CDR1 corresponds to SGHNT and CDR2 to YENEEA. The CDR3 goes from the cysteine to the phenylalanine over 15 residues. The sequence is cut down to CDR3 DNA, 45 bases in frame from base 1. Sample time point, as interpreted from the label and publication: human tissue collected at research (rapid) autopsy. Three non-HCT comparator patients with other cancers, who had at least five GI tract samples and no known GI disease at death, were retrospectively selected. After a median post-mortem interval of roughly 9 hours, autopsy tissues were collected, including GI sites from esophagus to rectum, liver, skin, and lymphoid organs such as spleen. Autopsy specimens were bisected, with one portion flash-frozen in liquid nitrogen and the rest formalin-fixed; GI outer muscle layers were removed. Genomic DNA was extracted from frozen tissues using the Mag-Bind Blood & Tissue DNA HDQ 96 Kit on a Chemagic 360 or the DNeasy Blood & Tissue Kit. Because of concern about red blood cell contamination, extracted DNA was further purified using the Genomic DNA Clean & Concentrator-25 kit.

Sequenced material: tissue from the right colon, taken at autopsy. This receptor chain uses TRBV11-3 and TRBJ1-2; no confident D gene assignment can be made. The sequence was obtained from a woman between 18 and 49 years old with breast cancer. DNA sequence: TGTGCCAGCAGCCCACTTGTGGGCCCCACCTATGGCTACACCTTC. The resulting protein is CASSPLVGPTYGYTF. Extended through the reference TRBV11-3 and TRBJ1-2 proteins, this CDR3 yields the full variable domain: EAGVVQSPRYKIIEKKQPVAFWCNPISGHNTLYWYLQNLGQGPELLIRYENEEAVDDSQLPKDRFSAERLKGVDSTLKIQPAELGDSAVYLCASSPLVGPTYGYTFGSGTRLTVV.